What follows are 4 T cell receptor beta chains derived from one specimen sequenced in a study of CD8 T cells in ankylosing spondylitis. TCRdb used MiXCR to reprocess the 5' RACE reads, holding one entry per CDR3 protein. The sample yields approximately 240,000 distinct CDR3 sequences, about 11% seen once. Material for sequencing was blood, either unsorted or a sorted T cell fraction (not recorded which). These TCRs come from a male donor with ankylosing spondylitis or in good health (not recorded which).

This clonotype was recorded many times. V is TRBV10-3 and J is TRBJ2-3, with 8 bases lining up with TRBD2. Germline V gene lookup returns CDR1 ENHRY and CDR2 SYGVKD. The ends lost 8 bases at V and 6 bases at J; junction bases unmatched: 10. This CDR3 has 14 amino acids. The CDR3 reads CAIGREGNGDTQYF. In nucleotides, the CDR3 is TGTGCCATCGGTCGGGAGGGAAATGGGGATACGCAGTATTTT.

The chain is built from TRBV18 and TRBJ2-5; no firm D call. This CDR3 spans 15 amino acids. The germline V gene encodes CDR1 KGHSH and CDR2 LQKENI. V shed 0 bases and J shed 7 bases, with 15 bases lying between them. The CDR3 protein is CASSPPVTASGTQYF. For the CDR3, the DNA is TGTGCCAGCTCACCACCGGTCACAGCTTCTGGGACCCAGTACTTC.

At least ten counts were recorded for this clonotype. The CDR3 DNA reads TGTGCCAGCAGGGGTCTAGCGGGGGGCTTCAGTGAGCAGTTCTTC. Translation: CASRGLAGGFSEQFF. V is TRBV12-3 or TRBV12-4 and J is TRBJ2-1; 11 bases are a match to TRBD2. The CDR3 loop spans 15 amino acids. V gave up 6 bases and J gave up 9 bases; unmatched junction bases: 10.

At least ten counts were recorded for this clonotype. The V call is TRBV12-3 or TRBV12-4, the J call TRBJ1-2, with 8 bases lining up with TRBD1. Unmatched junction bases numbered 17, after V lost 7 bases and J lost 4 bases. This CDR3 is built from 17 residues. CDR3 bases: TGTGCCAGCACCCCAAGGAGGACCACAGGGGGAGGCTATGGCTACACCTTC. As protein: CASTPRRTTGGGYGYTF.